This TCR beta chain was documented in a study of coeliac disease. The protocol was immunoSEQ multiplex PCR, while the TCRdb copy is restricted to in-frame clones and leaves out a portion. The top ten hold 15% to 19% of the sample, which has under 3,500 clones, approximately 63% seen once. The CDR3 sequence is 14 residues long. Trimming pared 6 bases from V and 3 bases from J, leaving 11 bases between. The germline gives CDR1 MNHEY, CDR2 SVGAGI. The receptor's source is a man in his late teens or twenties with celiac disease on a gluten-free diet. Input material: intraepithelial lymphocytes from the gut. The rearrangement links TRBV6-5 to TRBJ2-2; possible D gene TRBD1, 5 bases. The CDR3 spells CASRQGRYTGELFF. For the CDR3, the DNA is TGTGCCAGCAGGCAGGGTCGGTACACCGGGGAGCTGTTTTTT.